This passage covers 14 T cell receptor beta chains from one sample sequenced in a study of T cell clusters in autoimmune cytopenias. Roughly 38,000 genome equivalents of blood DNA were amplified for TRB. Multiplex touch-down PCR amplified TRB using TRB-A and TRB-B pools in one tube. TCRdb reanalyzed the multiplex PCR reads and collapses them to one entry per CDR3 protein, without DNA. This sample's table has fewer than 8,500 distinct CDR3 sequences. These data also formed part of another study, on T cell repertoires in aging, cancer and after chemotherapy.

Sequencing used peripheral blood. Receptors originate from a human donor in good health.

V is TRBV18 and J is TRBJ2-5; TCRdb outputs TRBD2, but without DNA this stays unchecked. CDR3 length: 14 amino acids. Germline CDR1 and CDR2: KGHSH and LQKENI. CDR3: CASSPSLAKETQYF.

This clonotype is classed as medium-sized (0.01 to 0.1%) by frequency. The CDR3 region is CAWSETGGAVKQYF. The rearrangement uses TRBV30 and TRBJ2-7; absent DNA, TCRdb's TRBD1 call cannot be checked. CDR1 GTSNPN and CDR2 SVGIG come from the germline V gene (reference sequence). The CDR3 totals 14 residues.

This clonotype is labeled medium-sized based on frequency. The rearrangement links TRBV19 to TRBJ2-5. The CDR3 is made up of 11 amino acids. Germline V gives CDR1 LNHDA, CDR2 SQIVND (reference sequence). The CDR3 loop is CASSAEETQYF.

This clonotype is deemed medium-sized (0.01 to 0.1%) by its frequency. V gene TRBV6-2 or TRBV6-3 combines with J gene TRBJ2-1; lacking DNA, the TRBD2 call made by TCRdb goes unchecked. Germline CDR1 and CDR2: MNHEY and SVGEGT. The length of the CDR3 is 14 residues. Here the CDR3 reads CASSWRGEAYEQFF.

This chain joins TRBV5-6 and TRBJ2-5; without DNA, the TCRdb call of TRBD2 cannot be checked. The CDR3 contains 16 residues. Germline assignment: CDR1 SGHDT and CDR2 YYEEEE. The chain's CDR3 is CASSLAGTRVRETQYF.

This clonotype registers medium-sized (0.01 to 0.1%) by frequency. V is TRBV19 and J is TRBJ2-1; TCRdb picks TRBD2, but there is no DNA to check that call. Germline V lookup: CDR1 LNHDA, CDR2 SQIVND (reference sequence). This CDR3 contains 16 residues. CDR3 sequence reads: CASSVQLAGGYNEQFF.

Measured by frequency, this clonotype is medium-sized (0.01 to 0.1%). The chain combines TRBV19 with TRBJ2-1; TCRdb outputs TRBD2, but without DNA this stays unchecked. There are 15 residues in the CDR3. Germline CDR1 is LNHDA and CDR2 is SQIVND (reference sequence). The CDR3 sequence is CASSILGALYNEQFF.

The rearrangement links TRBV19 to TRBJ2-7; TCRdb gives TRBD2 as the D gene, but with no DNA this cannot be confirmed. Germline-derived CDR1 and CDR2 are LNHDA and SQIVND (reference sequence). The CDR3 totals 16 residues. The CDR3 sequence is CASSRRGLAGTYEQYF.

According to its frequency, this clonotype is medium-sized. The rearrangement uses TRBV13 and TRBJ1-6. CDR1 and CDR2 from the germline V gene are PRHDT and FYEKMQ (reference sequence). There are 13 residues in the CDR3. The chain's CDR3 is CASSQAYNSPLHF.

The chain employs TRBV12-3 or TRBV12-4 and TRBJ2-7; absent DNA, TCRdb's TRBD1 call cannot be checked. This CDR3 is built from 16 residues. This CDR3 reads CASSLFGQGELYEQYF.

This chain connects TRBV6-1 to TRBJ2-2; the TCRdb call, TRBD1, lacks DNA for checking. The CDR3 sequence is 16 residues long. CDR1 is MNHNS, CDR2 SASEGT, per germline. The CDR3 protein is CASSYPLRRETGELFF.

According to its frequency, this clonotype is medium-sized. This chain connects TRBV19 to TRBJ1-1. From germline, CDR1 is LNHDA and CDR2 SQIVND (reference sequence). This CDR3 contains 15 residues. The CDR3 region is CASSIQGGLNTEAFF.

This clonotype is called medium-sized (0.01 to 0.1%) based on its frequency. The rearrangement joins TRBV19 to TRBJ1-6; the TCRdb call, TRBD1, lacks DNA for checking. The CDR3 is 14 amino acids. From germline, CDR1 is LNHDA and CDR2 SQIVND (reference sequence). CDR3 residues: CASSIGTENSPLHF.

The CDR3 region is CAIRTSANTGELFF. The chain recombines TRBV10-3 with TRBJ2-2; the D gene TCRdb calls, TRBD2, cannot be checked with no DNA. CDR1 and CDR2 (germline): ENHRY, SYGVKD. The CDR3 has 14 amino acids.